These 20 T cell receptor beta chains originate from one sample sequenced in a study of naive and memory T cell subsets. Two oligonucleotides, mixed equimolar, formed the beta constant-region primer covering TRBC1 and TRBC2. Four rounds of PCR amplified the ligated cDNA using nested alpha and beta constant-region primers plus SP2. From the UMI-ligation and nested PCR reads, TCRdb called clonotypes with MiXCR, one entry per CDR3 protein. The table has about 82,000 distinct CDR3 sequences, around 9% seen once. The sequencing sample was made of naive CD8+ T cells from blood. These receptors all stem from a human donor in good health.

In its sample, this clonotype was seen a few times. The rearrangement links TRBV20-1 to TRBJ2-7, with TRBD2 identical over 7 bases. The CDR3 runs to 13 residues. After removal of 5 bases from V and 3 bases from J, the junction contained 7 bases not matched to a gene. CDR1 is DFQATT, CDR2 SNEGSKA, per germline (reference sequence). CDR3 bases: TGCAGTGCTTCAGGACTAGATGTCTACGAGCAGTACTTC. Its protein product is CSASGLDVYEQYF.

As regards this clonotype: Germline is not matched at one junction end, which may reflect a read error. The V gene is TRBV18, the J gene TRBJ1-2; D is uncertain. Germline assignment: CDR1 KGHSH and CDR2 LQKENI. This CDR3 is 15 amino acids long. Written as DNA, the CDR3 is TGTGCCAGCTCACCACCGGTGAGCCGGTACTACGGCTACACCTTC. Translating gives CASSPPVSRYYGYTF.

The CDR3 bases are TGCAGCGTTGATTCGGTGGTTGGGAGGGGAGCTTTCTTT. Its translation: CSVDSVVGRGAFF. V usage is TRBV29-1 and J usage is TRBJ1-1; D may be TRBD1 (5 bases). Germline CDR1 and CDR2: SQVTM and ANQGSEA. The ends were cut back, 3 bases at V and 10 bases at J, with 18 bases in the middle. The CDR3 covers 13 residues.

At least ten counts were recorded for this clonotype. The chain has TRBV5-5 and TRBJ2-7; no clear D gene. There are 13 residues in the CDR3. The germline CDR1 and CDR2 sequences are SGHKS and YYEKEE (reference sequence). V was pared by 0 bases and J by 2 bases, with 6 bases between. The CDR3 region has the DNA TGTGCCAGCAGCTTGGACTTAGCCTACGAGCAGTACTTC. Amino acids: CASSLDLAYEQYF.

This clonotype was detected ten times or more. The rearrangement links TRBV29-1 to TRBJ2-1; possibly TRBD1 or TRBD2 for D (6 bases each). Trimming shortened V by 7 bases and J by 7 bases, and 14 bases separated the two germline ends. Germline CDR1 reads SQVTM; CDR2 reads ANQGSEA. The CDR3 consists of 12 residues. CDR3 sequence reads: CSALRGQNEQFF. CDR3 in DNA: TGCAGCGCCCTCCGGGGGCAAAATGAGCAGTTCTTC.

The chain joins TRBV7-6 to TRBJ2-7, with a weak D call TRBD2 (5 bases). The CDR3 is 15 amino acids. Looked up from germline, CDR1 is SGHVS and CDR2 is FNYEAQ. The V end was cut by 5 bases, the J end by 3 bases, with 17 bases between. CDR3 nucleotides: TGTGCCAGCAGCCCCTCCGGGCATGGGAGCTACGAGCAGTACTTC. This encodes CASSPSGHGSYEQYF.

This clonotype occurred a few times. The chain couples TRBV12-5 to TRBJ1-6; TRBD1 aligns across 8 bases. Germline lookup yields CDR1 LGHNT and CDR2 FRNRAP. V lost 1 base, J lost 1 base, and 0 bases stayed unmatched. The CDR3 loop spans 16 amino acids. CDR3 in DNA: TGTGCTAGTGGTTTGGGACAGGGGTCCTATAATTCACCCCTCCACTTT. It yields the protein CASGLGQGSYNSPLHF. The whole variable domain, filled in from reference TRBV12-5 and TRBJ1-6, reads DARVTQTPRHKVTEMGQEVTMRCQPILGHNTVFWYRQTMMQGLELLAYFRNRAPLDDSGMPKDRFSAEMPDATLATLKIQPSEPRDSAVYFCASGLGQGSYNSPLHFGNGTRLTVT.

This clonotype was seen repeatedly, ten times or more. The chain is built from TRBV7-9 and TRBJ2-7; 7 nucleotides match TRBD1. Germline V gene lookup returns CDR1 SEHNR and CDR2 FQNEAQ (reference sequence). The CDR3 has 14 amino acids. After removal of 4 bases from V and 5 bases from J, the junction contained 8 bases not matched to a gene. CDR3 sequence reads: CASSYRQGANEQYF. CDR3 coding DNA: TGTGCCAGCAGCTACCGACAGGGCGCCAACGAGCAGTACTTC. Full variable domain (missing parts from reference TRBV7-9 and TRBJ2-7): DTGVSQNPRHKITKRGQNVTFRCDPISEHNRLYWYRQTLGQGPEFLTYFQNEAQLEKSRLLSDRFSAERPKGSFSTLEIQRTEQGDSAMYLCASSYRQGANEQYFGPGTRLTVT.

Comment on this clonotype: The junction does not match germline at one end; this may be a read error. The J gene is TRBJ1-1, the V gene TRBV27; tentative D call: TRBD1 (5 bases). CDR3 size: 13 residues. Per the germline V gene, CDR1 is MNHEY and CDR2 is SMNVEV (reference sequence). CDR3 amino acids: CASSLEGNAEAFF. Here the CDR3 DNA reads TGTGCCAGCAGTTTAGAGGGGAACGCTGAAGCTTTCTTT.

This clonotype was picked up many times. The CDR3, as DNA: TGCGCCAGCAGCCAAGAGACCGAGCGGCGCACAGATACGCAGTATTTT. Encoded protein: CASSQETERRTDTQYF. The chain employs TRBV4-1 and TRBJ2-3, with a weak D call TRBD2 (5 bases). Germline V gene lookup returns CDR1 MGHRA and CDR2 YSYEKL. The CDR3 runs 16 residues. V lost 0 bases to trimming and J lost 1 base, with 11 bases between them.

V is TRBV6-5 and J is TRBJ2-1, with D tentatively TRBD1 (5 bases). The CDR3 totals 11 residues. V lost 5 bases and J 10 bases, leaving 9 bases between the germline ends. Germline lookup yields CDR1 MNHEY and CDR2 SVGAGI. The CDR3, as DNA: TGTGCCAGCAGTCCAGGGTCCGAGCAGTTCTTC. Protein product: CASSPGSEQFF.

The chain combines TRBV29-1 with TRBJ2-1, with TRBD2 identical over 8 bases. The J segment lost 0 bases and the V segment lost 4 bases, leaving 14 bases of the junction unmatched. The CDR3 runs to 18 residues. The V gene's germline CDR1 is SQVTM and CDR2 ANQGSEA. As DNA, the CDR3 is TGCAGCGTTGTAAGTTGGCTAGCGGGTCAAAGCTCCTACAATGAGCAGTTCTTC. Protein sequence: CSVVSWLAGQSSYNEQFF.

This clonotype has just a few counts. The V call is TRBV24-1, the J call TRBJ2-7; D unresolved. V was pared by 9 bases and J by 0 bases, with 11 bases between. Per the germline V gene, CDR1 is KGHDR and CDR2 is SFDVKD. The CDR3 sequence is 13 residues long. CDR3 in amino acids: CATGQPSSYEQYF. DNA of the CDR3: TGTGCCACCGGGCAGCCGAGCTCCTACGAGCAGTACTTC.

DNA for the CDR3: TGTGCCAGCAGCCCAAAGGGCGATGAGCAGTTCTTC. Translating it yields CASSPKGDEQFF. The V and J genes are TRBV12-3 or TRBV12-4 and TRBJ2-1; D gene ambiguous. With 6 bases removed from V and 8 bases from J, the gap between germline ends came to 11 bases. This CDR3 is 12 amino acids long.

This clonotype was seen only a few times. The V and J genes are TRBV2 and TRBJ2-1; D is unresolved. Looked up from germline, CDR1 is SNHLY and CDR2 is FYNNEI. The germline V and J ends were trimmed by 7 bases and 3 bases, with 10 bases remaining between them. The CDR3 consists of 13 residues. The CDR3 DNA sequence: TGTGCCAGCATTTTTTACAACTACAATGAGCAGTTCTTC. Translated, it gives CASIFYNYNEQFF. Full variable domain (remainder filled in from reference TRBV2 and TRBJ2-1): EPEVTQTPSHQVTQMGQEVILRCVPISNHLYFYWYRQILGQKVEFLVSFYNNEISEKSEIFDDQFSVERPDGSNFTLKIRSTKLEDSAMYFCASIFYNYNEQFFGPGTRLTVL.

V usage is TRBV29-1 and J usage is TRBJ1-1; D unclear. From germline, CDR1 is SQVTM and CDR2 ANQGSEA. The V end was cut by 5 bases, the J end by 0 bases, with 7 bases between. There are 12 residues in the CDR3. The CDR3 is CSVLPLNTEAFF. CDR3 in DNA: TGCAGCGTTCTGCCGTTGAACACTGAAGCTTTCTTT.

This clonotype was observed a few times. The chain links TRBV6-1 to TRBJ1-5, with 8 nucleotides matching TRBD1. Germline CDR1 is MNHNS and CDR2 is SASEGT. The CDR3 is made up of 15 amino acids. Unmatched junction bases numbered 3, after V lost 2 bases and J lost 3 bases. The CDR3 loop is CASSERQGINQPQHF. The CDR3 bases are TGTGCCAGCAGTGAACGACAGGGGATCAATCAGCCCCAGCATTTT.

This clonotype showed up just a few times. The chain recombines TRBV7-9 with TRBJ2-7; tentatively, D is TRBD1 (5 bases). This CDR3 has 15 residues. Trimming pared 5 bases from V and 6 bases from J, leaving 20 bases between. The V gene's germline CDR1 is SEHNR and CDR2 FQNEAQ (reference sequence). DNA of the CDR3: TGTGCCAGCAGCCCCCCCAGCAAGGGGATGGGCGAGCAGTACTTC. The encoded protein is CASSPPSKGMGEQYF.

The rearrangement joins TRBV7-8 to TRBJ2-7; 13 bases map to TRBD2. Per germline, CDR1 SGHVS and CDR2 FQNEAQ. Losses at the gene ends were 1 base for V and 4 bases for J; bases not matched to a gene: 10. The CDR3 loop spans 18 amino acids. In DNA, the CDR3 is TGTGCCAGCAGCTTAGAGATGCCGGGACTAGCGGGAATGTACGAGCAGTACTTC. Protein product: CASSLEMPGLAGMYEQYF.

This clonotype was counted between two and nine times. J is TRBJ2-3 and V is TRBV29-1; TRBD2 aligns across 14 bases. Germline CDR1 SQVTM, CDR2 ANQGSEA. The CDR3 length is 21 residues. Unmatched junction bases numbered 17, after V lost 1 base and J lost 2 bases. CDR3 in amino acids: CSVEGTGGRSTSGRVTDTQYF. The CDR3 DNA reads TGCAGCGTTGAAGGGACAGGGGGGCGTTCGACTAGCGGGAGGGTCACAGATACGCAGTATTTT.